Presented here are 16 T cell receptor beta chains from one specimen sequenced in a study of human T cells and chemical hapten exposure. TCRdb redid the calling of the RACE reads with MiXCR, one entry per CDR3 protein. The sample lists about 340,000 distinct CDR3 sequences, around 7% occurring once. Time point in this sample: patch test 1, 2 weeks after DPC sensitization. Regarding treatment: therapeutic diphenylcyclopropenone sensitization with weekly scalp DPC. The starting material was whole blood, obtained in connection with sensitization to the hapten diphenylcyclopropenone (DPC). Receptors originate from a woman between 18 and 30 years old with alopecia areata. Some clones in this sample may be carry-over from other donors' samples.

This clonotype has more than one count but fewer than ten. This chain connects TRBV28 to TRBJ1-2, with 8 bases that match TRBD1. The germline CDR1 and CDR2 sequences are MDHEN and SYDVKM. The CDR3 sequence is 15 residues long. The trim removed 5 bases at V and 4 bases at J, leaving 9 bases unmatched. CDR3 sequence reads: CASSPPGGSLYGYTF. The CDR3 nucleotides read TGTGCCAGCAGTCCCCCAGGGGGCTCACTCTATGGCTACACCTTC.

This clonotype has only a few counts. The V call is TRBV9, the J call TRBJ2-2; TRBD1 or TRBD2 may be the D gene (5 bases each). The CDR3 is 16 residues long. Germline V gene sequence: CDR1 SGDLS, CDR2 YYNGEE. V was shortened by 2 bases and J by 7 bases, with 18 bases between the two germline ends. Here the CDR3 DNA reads TGTGCCAGCAGCGTCTCTTTGCCGGGGCTTGTCGGGGAGCTGTTTTTT. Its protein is CASSVSLPGLVGELFF.

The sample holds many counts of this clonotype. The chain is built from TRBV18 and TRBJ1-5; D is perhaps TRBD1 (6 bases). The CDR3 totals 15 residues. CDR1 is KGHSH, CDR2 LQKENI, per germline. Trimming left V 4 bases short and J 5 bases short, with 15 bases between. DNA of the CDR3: TGTGCCAGCTCACTAACCGGGACAAGCGATCAGCCCCAGCATTTT. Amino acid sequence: CASSLTGTSDQPQHF.

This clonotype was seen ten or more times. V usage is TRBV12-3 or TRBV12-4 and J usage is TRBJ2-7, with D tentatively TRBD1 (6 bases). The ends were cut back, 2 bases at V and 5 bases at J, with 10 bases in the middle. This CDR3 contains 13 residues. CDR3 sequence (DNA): TGTGCCAGCAGTTTATCCAGGGGTAACGAGCAGTACTTC. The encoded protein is CASSLSRGNEQYF.

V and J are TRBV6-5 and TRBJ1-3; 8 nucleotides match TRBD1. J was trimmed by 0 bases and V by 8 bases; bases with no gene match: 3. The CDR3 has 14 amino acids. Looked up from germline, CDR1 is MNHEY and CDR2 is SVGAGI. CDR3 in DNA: TGTGCCAGCCAAGACAGGGGCTCTGGAAACACCATATATTTT. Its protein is CASQDRGSGNTIYF.

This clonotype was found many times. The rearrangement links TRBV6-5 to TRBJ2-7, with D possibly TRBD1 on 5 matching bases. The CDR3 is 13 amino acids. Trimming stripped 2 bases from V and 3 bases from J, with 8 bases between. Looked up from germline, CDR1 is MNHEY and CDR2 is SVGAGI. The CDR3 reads CASSYEQGYEQYF. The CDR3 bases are TGTGCCAGCAGTTACGAGCAGGGCTACGAGCAGTACTTC.

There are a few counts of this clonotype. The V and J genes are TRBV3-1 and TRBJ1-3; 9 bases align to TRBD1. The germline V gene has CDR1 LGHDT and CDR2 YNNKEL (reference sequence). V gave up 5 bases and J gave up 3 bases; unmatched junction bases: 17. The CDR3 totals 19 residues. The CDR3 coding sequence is TGTGCCAGCAGCGCAACAGGACAGGGGTTGTCCGAACTTGGAAACACCATATATTTT. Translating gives CASSATGQGLSELGNTIYF.

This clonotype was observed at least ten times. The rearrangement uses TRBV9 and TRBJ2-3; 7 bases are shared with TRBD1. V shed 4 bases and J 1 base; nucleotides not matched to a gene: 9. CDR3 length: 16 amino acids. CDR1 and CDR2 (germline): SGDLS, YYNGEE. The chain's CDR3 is CASSPLRGGRTDTQYF. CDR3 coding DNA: TGTGCCAGCAGCCCCCTTAGAGGGGGCCGCACAGATACGCAGTATTTT.

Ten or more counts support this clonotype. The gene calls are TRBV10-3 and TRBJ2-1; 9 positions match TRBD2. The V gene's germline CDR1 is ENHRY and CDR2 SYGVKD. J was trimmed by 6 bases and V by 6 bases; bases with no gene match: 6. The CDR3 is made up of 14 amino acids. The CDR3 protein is CAISELAGVNEQFF. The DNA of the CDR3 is TGTGCCATCAGCGAACTAGCGGGTGTCAATGAGCAGTTCTTC.

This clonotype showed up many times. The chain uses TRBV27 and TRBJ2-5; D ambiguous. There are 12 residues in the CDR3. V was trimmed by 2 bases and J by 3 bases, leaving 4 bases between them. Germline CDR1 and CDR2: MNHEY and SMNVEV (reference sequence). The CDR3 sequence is CASSLGKETQYF. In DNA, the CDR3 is TGTGCCAGCAGTTTAGGGAAAGAGACCCAGTACTTC.

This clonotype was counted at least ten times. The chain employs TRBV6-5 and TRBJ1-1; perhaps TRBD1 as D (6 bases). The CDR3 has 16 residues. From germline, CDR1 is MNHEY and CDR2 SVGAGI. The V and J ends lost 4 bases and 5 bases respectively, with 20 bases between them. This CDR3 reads CASSSLRQAFNTEAFF. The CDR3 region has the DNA TGTGCCAGCAGTTCTCTTAGACAGGCTTTCAATACTGAAGCTTTCTTT.

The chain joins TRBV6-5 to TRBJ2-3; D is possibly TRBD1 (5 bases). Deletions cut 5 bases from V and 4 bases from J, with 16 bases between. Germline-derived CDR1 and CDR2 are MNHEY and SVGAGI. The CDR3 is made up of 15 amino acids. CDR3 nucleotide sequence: TGTGCCAGCAGTCCACTGGGGCGCGGCGCAGATACGCAGTATTTT. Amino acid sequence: CASSPLGRGADTQYF.

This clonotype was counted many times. CDR3 coding DNA: TGCGCCAGCAGCCAAGATCTAAGGACGGGGGAAAATGAAAAACTGTTTTTT. It codes for CASSQDLRTGENEKLFF. The chain combines TRBV4-3 with TRBJ1-4; the D gene is possibly TRBD1 (5 bases). The CDR3 is 17 residues long. Germline CDR1 is LGHNA and CDR2 is YSLEER. V shed 0 bases and J shed 5 bases, with 16 bases lying between them.

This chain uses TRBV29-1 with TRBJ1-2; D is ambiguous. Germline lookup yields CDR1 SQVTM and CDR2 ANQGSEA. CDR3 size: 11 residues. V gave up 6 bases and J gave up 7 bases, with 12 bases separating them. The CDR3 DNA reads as TGCAGCGTCCCAATGTCTGGTGGCTACACCTTC. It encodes CSVPMSGGYTF.

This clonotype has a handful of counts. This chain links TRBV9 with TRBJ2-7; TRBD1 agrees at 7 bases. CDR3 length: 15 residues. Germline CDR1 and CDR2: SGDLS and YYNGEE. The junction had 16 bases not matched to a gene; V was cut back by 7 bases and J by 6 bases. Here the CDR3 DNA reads TGTGCCAGCGCCCCCCTCGGGCAGGGGGTGTCCGAGCAGTACTTC. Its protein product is CASAPLGQGVSEQYF.

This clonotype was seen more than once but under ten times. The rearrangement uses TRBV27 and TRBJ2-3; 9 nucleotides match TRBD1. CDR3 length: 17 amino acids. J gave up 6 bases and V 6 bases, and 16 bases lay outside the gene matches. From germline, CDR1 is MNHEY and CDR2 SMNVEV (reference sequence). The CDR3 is CASRLVPGQGFGDTQYF. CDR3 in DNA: TGTGCCAGCAGATTAGTACCGGGACAGGGTTTCGGGGATACGCAGTATTTT.